The sample holds one count of the clone carrying this T cell receptor beta chain. Each CDR3 protein is one row after TCRdb ran MiXCR on the 5' RACE reads. Of just over 400,000 distinct CDR3 sequences in the sample, more than 20% are singletons; the top ten hold around 13%. This entry is derived from a study of T-cell memory formation after mild COVID-19. Across the study: Across donors, TCR clusters were largely donor specific.

The germline gives CDR1 SGHDT, CDR2 YYEEEE. The CDR3 is made up of 17 amino acids. Trimming took 2 bases from V and 6 from J, leaving 18 bases between them. The rearrangement links TRBV5-6 to TRBJ1-6; D is possibly TRBD1 (6 bases). The TCR sequence derives from an adult woman who had mild COVID-19 (a few samples of this study predate the infection). Cell type and time point are not known. Sequenced sample: PBMCs or a T cell subset sorted from them (not recorded which). In nucleotides, the CDR3 is TGTGCCAGCAGCTTTCGTGGGGGGCGGATTGTTAATTCACCCCTCCACTTT. Its protein product is CASSFRGGRIVNSPLHF.